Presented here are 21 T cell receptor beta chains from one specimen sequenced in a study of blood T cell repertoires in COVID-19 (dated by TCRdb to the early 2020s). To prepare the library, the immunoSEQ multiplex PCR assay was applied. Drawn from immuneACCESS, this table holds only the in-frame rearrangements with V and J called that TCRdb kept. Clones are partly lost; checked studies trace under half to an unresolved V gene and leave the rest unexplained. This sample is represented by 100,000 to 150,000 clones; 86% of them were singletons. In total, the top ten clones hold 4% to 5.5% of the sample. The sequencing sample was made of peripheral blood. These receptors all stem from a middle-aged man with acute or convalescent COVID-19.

In DNA form, the CDR3 reads TGTGCCAGTAGTATATGGGGCCAGAGCTATGGCTACACCTTC. Its protein is CASSIWGQSYGYTF. V and J are TRBV19 and TRBJ1-2, with D possibly being TRBD1 (5 bases). Looked up from germline, CDR1 is LNHDA and CDR2 is SQIVND (reference sequence). Deletions cut 2 bases from V and 4 bases from J, with 11 bases between. This CDR3 spans 14 amino acids.

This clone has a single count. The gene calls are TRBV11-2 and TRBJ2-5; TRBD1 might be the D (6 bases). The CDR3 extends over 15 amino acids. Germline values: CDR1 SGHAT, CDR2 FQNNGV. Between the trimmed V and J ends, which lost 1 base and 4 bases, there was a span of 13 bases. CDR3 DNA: TGTGCCAGCAGCTTAGGGGGACAATGGGGAGAGACCCAGTACTTC. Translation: CASSLGGQWGETQYF.

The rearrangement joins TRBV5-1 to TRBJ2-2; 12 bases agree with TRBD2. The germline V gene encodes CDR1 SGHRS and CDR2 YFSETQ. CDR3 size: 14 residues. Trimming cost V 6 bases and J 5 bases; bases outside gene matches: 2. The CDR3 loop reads CASNGLAGTGELFF. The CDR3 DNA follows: TGCGCCAGCAACGGACTAGCGGGGACCGGGGAGCTGTTTTTT.

CDR3 residues: CASSSHTYRDEQYF. The CDR3 nucleotides are TGCGCCAGCAGCTCGCACACCTACAGGGACGAGCAGTACTTC. This sequence joins TRBV5-1 and TRBJ2-7; the D gene is possibly TRBD1 (6 bases). The CDR3 loop spans 14 amino acids. CDR1 SGHRS and CDR2 YFSETQ come from the germline V gene. V was shortened by 3 bases and J by 5 bases, with 15 bases between the two germline ends.

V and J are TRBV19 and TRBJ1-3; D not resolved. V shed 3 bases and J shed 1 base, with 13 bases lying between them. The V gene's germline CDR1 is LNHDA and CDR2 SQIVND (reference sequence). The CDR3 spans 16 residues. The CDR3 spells CASSIGAGWSGNTIYF. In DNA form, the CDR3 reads TGTGCCAGTAGTATTGGTGCAGGTTGGTCTGGAAACACCATATATTTT.

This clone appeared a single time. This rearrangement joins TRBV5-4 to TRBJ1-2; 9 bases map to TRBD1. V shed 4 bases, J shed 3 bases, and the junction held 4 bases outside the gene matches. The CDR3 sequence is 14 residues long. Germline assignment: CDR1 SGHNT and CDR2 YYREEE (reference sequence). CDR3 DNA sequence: TGTGCCAGCAGCCGACAGGGGGTAGACTATGGCTACACCTTC. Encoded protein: CASSRQGVDYGYTF.

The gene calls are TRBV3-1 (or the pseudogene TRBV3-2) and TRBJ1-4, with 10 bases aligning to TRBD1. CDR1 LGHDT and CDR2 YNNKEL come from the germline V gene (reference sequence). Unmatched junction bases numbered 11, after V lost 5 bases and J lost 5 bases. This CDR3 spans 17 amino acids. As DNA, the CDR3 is TGTGCCAGCAGCGAAAATCCTCGGGACAGGGGAAATGAAAAACTGTTTTTT. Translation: CASSENPRDRGNEKLFF.

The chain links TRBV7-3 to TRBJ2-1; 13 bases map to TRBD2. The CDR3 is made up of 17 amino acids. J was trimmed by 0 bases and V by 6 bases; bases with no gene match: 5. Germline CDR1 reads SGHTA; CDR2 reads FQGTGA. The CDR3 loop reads CASRLAGGPSSYNEQFF. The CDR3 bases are TGTGCCAGCAGACTAGCGGGGGGGCCGAGCTCCTACAATGAGCAGTTCTTC.

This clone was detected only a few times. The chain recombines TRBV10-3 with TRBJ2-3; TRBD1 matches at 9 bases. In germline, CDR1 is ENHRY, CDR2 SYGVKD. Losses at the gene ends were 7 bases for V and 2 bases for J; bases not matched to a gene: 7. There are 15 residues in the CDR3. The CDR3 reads CAIKKDRGYTDTQYF. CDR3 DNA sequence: TGTGCCATCAAGAAGGACAGGGGATACACAGATACGCAGTATTTT.

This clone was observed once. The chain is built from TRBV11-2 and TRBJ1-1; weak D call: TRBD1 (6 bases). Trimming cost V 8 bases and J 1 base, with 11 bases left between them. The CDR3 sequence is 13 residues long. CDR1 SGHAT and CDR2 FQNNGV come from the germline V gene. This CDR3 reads CASGPRGNTEAFF. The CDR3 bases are TGTGCCAGCGGACCCAGGGGGAACACTGAAGCTTTCTTT.

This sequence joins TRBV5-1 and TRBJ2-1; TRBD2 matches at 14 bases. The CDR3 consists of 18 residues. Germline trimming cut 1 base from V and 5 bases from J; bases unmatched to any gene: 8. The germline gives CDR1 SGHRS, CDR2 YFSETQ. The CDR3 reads CASSLSTSGGAIDNEQFF. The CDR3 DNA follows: TGCGCCAGCAGCTTGTCGACTAGCGGGGGGGCTATCGACAATGAGCAGTTCTTC.

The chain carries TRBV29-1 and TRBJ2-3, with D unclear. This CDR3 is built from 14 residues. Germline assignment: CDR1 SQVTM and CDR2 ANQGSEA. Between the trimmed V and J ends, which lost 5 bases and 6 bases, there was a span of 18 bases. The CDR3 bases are TGCAGCGTTATTGAGGCTTCAGCACGTGATACGCAGTATTTT. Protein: CSVIEASARDTQYF.

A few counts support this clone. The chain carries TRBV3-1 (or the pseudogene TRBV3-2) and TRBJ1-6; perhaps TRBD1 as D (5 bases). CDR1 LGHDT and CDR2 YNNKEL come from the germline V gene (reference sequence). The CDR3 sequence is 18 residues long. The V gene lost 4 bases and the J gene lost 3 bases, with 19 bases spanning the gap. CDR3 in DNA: TGTGCCAGCAGCCCAAGGGACTTCTCCGGCTTCTATAATTCACCCCTCCACTTT. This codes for CASSPRDFSGFYNSPLHF.

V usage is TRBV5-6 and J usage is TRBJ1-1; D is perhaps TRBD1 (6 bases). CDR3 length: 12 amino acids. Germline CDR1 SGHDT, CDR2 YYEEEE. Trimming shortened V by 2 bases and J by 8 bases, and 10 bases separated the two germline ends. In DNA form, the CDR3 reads TGTGCCAGCAGCTTTGACAGGTGGGAAGCTTTCTTT. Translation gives CASSFDRWEAFF.

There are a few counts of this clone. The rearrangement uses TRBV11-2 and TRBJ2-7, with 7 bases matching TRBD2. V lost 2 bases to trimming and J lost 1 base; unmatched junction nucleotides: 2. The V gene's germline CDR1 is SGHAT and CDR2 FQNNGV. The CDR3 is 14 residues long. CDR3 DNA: TGTGCCAGCAGCTTAAGTAGCGGGTCCTACGAGCAGTACTTC. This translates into CASSLSSGSYEQYF.

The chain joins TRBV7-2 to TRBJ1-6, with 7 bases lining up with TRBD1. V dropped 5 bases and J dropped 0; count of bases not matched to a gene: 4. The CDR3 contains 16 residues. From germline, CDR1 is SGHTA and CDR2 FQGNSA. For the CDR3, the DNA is TGTGCCAGCAGCACAGGGGTTAGCTCCTATAATTCACCCCTCCACTTT. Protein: CASSTGVSSYNSPLHF.

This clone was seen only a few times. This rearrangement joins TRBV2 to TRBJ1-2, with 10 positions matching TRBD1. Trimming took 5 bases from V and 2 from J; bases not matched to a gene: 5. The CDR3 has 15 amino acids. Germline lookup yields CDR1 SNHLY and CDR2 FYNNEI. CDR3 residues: CASSRDRGLNYGYTF. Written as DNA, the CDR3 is TGTGCCAGCAGTAGGGACAGGGGCCTAAACTATGGCTACACCTTC.

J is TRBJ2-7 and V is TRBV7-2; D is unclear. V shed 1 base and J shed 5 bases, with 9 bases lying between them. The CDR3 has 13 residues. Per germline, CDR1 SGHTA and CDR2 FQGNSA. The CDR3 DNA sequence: TGTGCCAGCAGCTTAGGTCGCGGCGACGAGCAGTACTTC. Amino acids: CASSLGRGDEQYF.

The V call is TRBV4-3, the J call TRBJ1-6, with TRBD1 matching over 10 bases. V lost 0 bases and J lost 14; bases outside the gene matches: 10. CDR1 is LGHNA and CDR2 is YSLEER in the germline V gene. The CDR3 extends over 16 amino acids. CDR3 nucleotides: TGCGCCAGCAGCCAAGATGAGAGGACAGGGGGGAGGACCCTCCACTTT. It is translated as CASSQDERTGGRTLHF.

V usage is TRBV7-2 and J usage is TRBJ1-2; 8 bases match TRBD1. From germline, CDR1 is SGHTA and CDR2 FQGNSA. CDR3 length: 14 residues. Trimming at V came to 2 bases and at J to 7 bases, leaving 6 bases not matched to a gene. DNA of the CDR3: TGTGCCAGCAGCTTATTCCAGGGGGCAGGTGGCTACACCTTC. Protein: CASSLFQGAGGYTF.

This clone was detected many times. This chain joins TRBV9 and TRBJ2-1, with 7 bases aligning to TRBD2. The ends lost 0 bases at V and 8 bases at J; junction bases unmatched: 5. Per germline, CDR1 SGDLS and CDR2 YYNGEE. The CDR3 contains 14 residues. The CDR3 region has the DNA TGTGCCAGCAGCGTAGTGGGGGGGTTTGATGAGCAGTTCTTC. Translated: CASSVVGGFDEQFF.